This TCR beta chain was observed in a study of CD4 T cell repertoires in COVID-19. The study's findings and limits: Suggested intraclonal diversification: top SARS-CoV-2-reactive clonotypes appeared in two or three memory subsets.

This clone appeared once. Its antigen is not known. Trimming left V 6 bases short and J 8 bases short, with 7 bases between. CDR1 is MNHEY, CDR2 SVGAGI, per germline. This CDR3 contains 11 residues. TCRdb keeps only in-frame clones here, not all; method: immunoSEQ multiplex PCR. The sample holds about 75,000 clones, roughly four fifths seen once. The chain has TRBV6-5 and TRBJ2-2; no clear D. This receptor was obtained from a human donor who had COVID-19. The sample was CD4+ T cells from peripheral blood, taken after recovery from COVID-19. Here the CDR3 DNA reads TGTGCCAGCAGCCTGACTGGGGAGCTGTTTTTT. Its protein product is CASSLTGELFF.